These T cell receptor beta chains were read from a single sample in a study of T cell repertoires in cytomegalovirus infection. No antigens are known for them. MiXCR, run by TCRdb on the reads, gives a single entry per CDR3 protein. The sample contains about 770,000 distinct CDR3 sequences, about 27% of which appear only once. This specimen was cultured CD8+ T cells from PBMCs, taken from culture after CMV antigen stimulation. These receptors were taken from a human donor in good health (CMV status not recorded). Some clones in this sample may be carry-over from other donors' samples. CDR3s include the opening cysteine and the closing phenylalanine or tryptophan. The D gene is left open where the match is weak. Size tells how often a clone was seen (once, few, many) or the class of an expanded clone, and some rows leave it out.

abundance	d_gene	v_gene	j_gene	CDR3aa	CDR3nt
.	.	TRBV6-8	TRBJ1-2	CASSYLNVGPMYGYTF	TGTGCCAGCAGTTACTTGAATGTGGGGCCGATGTATGGCTACACCTTC
.	.	TRBV19	TRBJ2-1	CASCPARGVRYNEQFF	TGTGCCAGTTGCCCTGCCCGCGGGGTTCGGTACAATGAGCAGTTCTTC
.	.	TRBV28	TRBJ2-5	CASSSPFLLLTLETQYF	TGTGCCAGCAGTTCCCCATTCTTGCTACTGACCTTGGAGACCCAGTACTTC
.	.	TRBV14	TRBJ2-7	CASSEEGGFGEQYF	TGTGCCAGCAGCGAAGAAGGAGGTTTCGGAGAGCAGTACTTC
.	TRBD2	TRBV12-3/TRBV12-4	TRBJ2-3	CASGPLTGGDTDTQYF	TGTGCCAGCGGTCCCCTCACGGGGGGGGACACAGATACGCAGTATTTT
.	.	TRBV20-1	TRBJ2-3	CSAMTITDTQYF	TGCAGTGCTATGACTATCACAGATACGCAGTATTTT
many	TRBD1	TRBV6-5	TRBJ2-3	CASSYSAQGASTDTQYF	TGTGCCAGCAGTTACTCGGCCCAGGGGGCTAGCACAGATACGCAGTATTTT
few	.	TRBV7-9	TRBJ2-3	CASSLAPGTSTDTQYF	TGTGCCAGCAGCTTAGCCCCTGGGACAAGCACAGATACGCAGTATTTT
.	.	TRBV19	TRBJ2-7	CASRSVGEQYF	TGTGCCAGTAGATCGGTTGGGGAGCAGTACTTC
few	.	TRBV7-6	TRBJ2-2	CASSLYLGGDTGELFF	TGTGCCAGCAGCCTTTATTTGGGGGGAGACACCGGGGAGCTGTTTTTT
.	.	TRBV15	TRBJ1-2	CATSRETGALLVDYGYTF	TGTGCCACCAGCAGAGAGACAGGCGCCCTCTTGGTTGACTATGGCTACACCTTC
.	TRBD2	TRBV28	TRBJ2-3	CASSFRTSGGSTDTQYF	TGTGCCAGCAGTTTTAGGACTAGCGGGGGAAGCACAGATACGCAGTATTTT
.	.	TRBV20-1	TRBJ2-1	CSARARQYYYNEQFF	TGCAGTGCTAGAGCTCGGCAGTACTACTACAATGAGCAGTTCTTC
.	.	TRBV6-2/TRBV6-3	TRBJ1-5	CASSVQGSDQPQHF	TGTGCCAGCAGCGTACAGGGAAGCGATCAGCCCCAGCATTTT
.	TRBD1	TRBV10-3	TRBJ2-5	CAISLRTGSTETQYF	TGTGCCATCAGCCTCCGGACAGGGAGCACGGAGACCCAGTACTTC
.	TRBD1	TRBV24-1	TRBJ1-1	CATSDRTGLGGEAFF	TGTGCCACCAGTGACCGGACAGGGCTCGGGGGTGAAGCTTTCTTT
few	.	TRBV6-2/TRBV6-3	TRBJ2-3	CASSFDRDFRTDTQYF	TGTGCCAGCAGTTTCGACCGGGACTTTCGCACAGATACGCAGTATTTT
once	.	TRBV6-5	TRBJ1-1	CASSYGGGFTEAFF	TGTGCCAGCAGTTATGGGGGCGGTTTCACTGAAGCTTTCTTT
.	.	TRBV18	TRBJ2-3	CASSGDSTDTQYF	TGTGCCAGCTCGGGGGACAGCACAGATACGCAGTATTTT
many	.	TRBV7-3	TRBJ2-2	CASSSSYELFF	TGTGCCAGCAGCTCTAGCTACGAGCTGTTTTTT
few	.	TRBV25-1	TRBJ1-1	CASSEYVGRVEGPMTTEAFF	TGTGCCAGCAGTGAATACGTGGGGAGGGTGGAAGGTCCCATGACCACTGAAGCTTTCTTT
many	.	TRBV4-1	TRBJ1-2	CASSQDAGTTNYGYTF	TGCGCCAGCAGCCAAGATGCGGGAACAACAAACTATGGCTACACCTTC
.	.	TRBV19	TRBJ1-1	CASSLAGQPPAFF	TGTGCCAGTAGTCTCGCTGGACAGCCTCCAGCTTTCTTT
.	.	TRBV4-1	TRBJ2-3	CASSQVISDTQYF	TGCGCCAGCAGCCAGGTTATTTCGGATACGCAGTATTTT
.	TRBD1	TRBV2	TRBJ1-1	CANPGLRGEAFF	TGTGCCAACCCGGGACTCAGGGGGGAAGCTTTCTTT
.	.	TRBV27	TRBJ1-1	CASSFGVYTEAFF	TGTGCCAGCAGTTTTGGGGTATACACTGAAGCTTTCTTT
few	.	TRBV6-5	TRBJ2-5	CASSSPFTETQYF	TGTGCCAGCAGTTCGCCTTTCACAGAGACCCAGTACTTC
.	TRBD1	TRBV28	TRBJ2-1	CASRETGVYNEQFF	TGTGCCAGCAGGGAGACAGGGGTATACAATGAGCAGTTCTTC
.	.	TRBV2	TRBJ1-6	CASLRSSYNSPLHF	TGTGCCAGCCTGAGGAGCTCCTATAATTCACCCCTCCACTTT
.	.	TRBV2	TRBJ2-4	CASSEDRDVGDIQYF	TGTGCCAGCAGTGAAGACAGGGACGTAGGGGACATTCAGTACTTC
few	.	TRBV12-3/TRBV12-4	TRBJ2-2	CASSLTPQPTGELFF	TGTGCCAGCAGTTTAACGCCACAGCCCACCGGGGAGCTGTTTTTT
.	.	TRBV28	TRBJ1-3	CASSLLQDGNTIYF	TGTGCCAGCAGTTTATTGCAGGATGGAAACACCATATATTTT
.	TRBD1	TRBV7-8	TRBJ1-6	CASSLAWTGGPYNSPLHF	TGTGCCAGCAGCTTAGCGTGGACAGGGGGGCCCTATAATTCACCCCTCCACTTT
few	.	TRBV6-2/TRBV6-3	TRBJ1-5	CASRGTINQPQHF	TGTGCCAGCAGGGGGACAATAAATCAGCCCCAGCATTTT
.	.	TRBV6-1	TRBJ2-3	CASSDLTGHLSTDTQYF	TGTGCCAGCAGTGATCTCACAGGGCACCTAAGCACAGATACGCAGTATTTT